Here is one TCR beta chain with its context. What it binds is not known. An end of the junction does not agree with germline; a read error may underlie this. This specimen belongs to a study of cytomegalovirus exposure and HLA in healthy donors. Study information: For the approximately 430 genotyped donors, about 81% fell within the Caucasian-associated ancestry cluster.

Germline V gene sequence: CDR1 SEHNR, CDR2 FQNEAQ (reference sequence). This CDR3 has 15 amino acids. General study findings and limits: The listing of 150 or so TCR beta chains classed them as cytomegalovirus-associated.

PCR was performed using 60 Vbeta and 13 Jbeta primers. Repertoires were generated with immunoSEQ multiplex PCR, while TCRdb's copy carries only in-frame clones and drops some. The table has 170,000 or so clones, 80% seen once. The V call is TRBV7-9, the J call TRBJ1-4, with 10 bases lining up with TRBD1. Source material: PBMCs. The clonotype originates from a boy aged 5-17 years in good health and CMV-seronegative. CDR3 region: CSSSSRTGGDEKLFF. In DNA form, the CDR3 reads TGTTCCAGCAGCTCGAGGACAGGGGGAGATGAAAAACTGTTTTTT.